The 18 T cell receptor beta chains given below trace back to one sample, sequenced in a study of response to subunit inactivated influenza vaccine. TCRdb re-analysed the RT-PCR reads in MiXCR, keeping a single row per CDR3 protein. The data show about 650,000 distinct CDR3 sequences, roughly 15% seen once. The material was PBMCs from blood, obtained 14 to 15 days before vaccination. Receptor source: a man aged 50 or older who received an inactivated influenza vaccine.

The table lists this clonotype with a few counts. The chain has TRBV12-3 or TRBV12-4 and TRBJ1-1, with D possibly TRBD1 on 5 matching bases. Trimming shortened V by 4 bases and J by 7 bases, and 7 bases separated the two germline ends. The CDR3 has 11 amino acids. As DNA, the CDR3 is TGTGCCAGCAGTTGGGGGAATGAAGCTTTCTTT. Translation gives CASSWGNEAFF.

This clonotype was seen only a few times. This chain joins TRBV28 and TRBJ2-3; maybe TRBD2 (5 bases). Trimming pared 6 bases from V and 3 bases from J, leaving 16 bases between. The CDR3 contains 15 residues. Germline loops: CDR1 MDHEN, CDR2 SYDVKM. The CDR3 DNA reads TGTGCCAGCAGATATGGACTTCCGAGGACAGATACGCAGTATTTT. It encodes CASRYGLPRTDTQYF.

This clonotype was observed a few times. The J gene is TRBJ2-1, the V gene TRBV7-3; D perhaps matches TRBD2 (5 bases). Trimming shortened V by 6 bases and J by 5 bases, and 26 bases separated the two germline ends. The CDR3 totals 18 residues. Looked up from germline, CDR1 is SGHTA and CDR2 is FQGTGA. The CDR3 is CASSGGLPGRILNNEQFF. The CDR3 region has the DNA TGTGCCAGCAGTGGAGGCCTCCCAGGTCGAATTCTTAACAATGAGCAGTTCTTC.

In the case of this clonotype: One end of the junction fails to match germline, which may point to a read error. This sequence joins TRBV28 and TRBJ2-5, with D possibly TRBD1 on 6 matching bases. Germline V gene lookup returns CDR1 MDHEN and CDR2 SYDVKM. CDR3 length: 14 amino acids. Here the CDR3 DNA reads TGTGCCAGCAGGGTAACGGGACACCAAGGGACCCAGTACTTC. It yields the protein CASRVTGHQGTQYF. The full variable domain, rest sourced from reference TRBV28 and TRBJ2-5, is DVKVTQSSRYLVKRTGEKVFLECVQDMDHENMFWYRQDPGLGLRLIYFSYDVKMKEKGDIPEGYSVSREKKERFSLILESASTNQTSMYLCASRVTGHQGTQYFGPGTRLLVL.

There are a few counts of this clonotype. The chain combines TRBV28 with TRBJ2-7; 7 bases are shared with TRBD1. Looked up from germline, CDR1 is MDHEN and CDR2 is SYDVKM. The CDR3 extends over 14 amino acids. The V segment lost 6 bases and the J segment 3 bases; nucleotides outside the gene matches: 8. Written as DNA, the CDR3 is TGTGCCAGCAGACCTTCCGGGACAGTCTACGAGCAGTACTTC. Its protein is CASRPSGTVYEQYF.

This rearrangement joins TRBV29-1 to TRBJ2-2; tentative D call: TRBD2 (6 bases). V lost 0 bases and J 5 bases, leaving 16 bases between the germline ends. There are 16 residues in the CDR3. Germline assignment: CDR1 SQVTM and CDR2 ANQGSEA. As DNA, the CDR3 is TGCAGCGTTGAAGATAGGAGTAAGGGAGGTACCGGGGAGCTGTTTTTT. Its translation: CSVEDRSKGGTGELFF.

The J gene is TRBJ2-7, the V gene TRBV4-1; possibly TRBD1 for D (5 bases). Germline V CDR1 and CDR2: MGHRA, YSYEKL. The CDR3 sequence is 12 residues long. The V end lost 3 bases, the J end lost 6 bases, and 9 bases lay between the germline ends. The DNA for the CDR3 is TGCGCCAGCAGCCATCCAGGGTTCGAGCAGTACTTC. Residues: CASSHPGFEQYF.

The J gene is TRBJ1-2, the V gene TRBV15; perhaps TRBD1 as D (5 bases). Trimming took 4 bases from V and 7 from J, leaving 19 bases between them. This CDR3 has 15 amino acids. The germline gives CDR1 LNHNV, CDR2 YYDKDF (reference sequence). CDR3 sequence reads: CATSNSPAWTSGYTF. DNA for the CDR3: TGTGCCACCAGCAATTCCCCCGCTTGGACAAGTGGCTACACCTTC.

This clonotype was seen only a few times. This rearrangement joins TRBV5-5 to TRBJ1-5; no clear D gene. Trimming took off 2 bases at V and 1 base at J, with 13 bases between the two ends. The CDR3 extends over 16 amino acids. Germline CDR1 SGHKS, CDR2 YYEKEE (reference sequence). The CDR3 reads CASSLQRGESNQPQHF. The CDR3 coding sequence is TGTGCCAGCAGCTTACAGCGAGGAGAGAGCAATCAGCCCCAGCATTTT.

CDR3 sequence reads: CASTWGGMNTEAFF. The DNA of the CDR3 is TGTGCCAGCACCTGGGGGGGAATGAACACTGAAGCTTTCTTT. This chain uses TRBV12-3 or TRBV12-4 with TRBJ1-1, with D tentatively TRBD1 (5 bases). Trimming removed 7 bases from V and 0 bases from J, with 12 bases in between. The CDR3 runs to 14 residues.

The gene calls are TRBV20-1 and TRBJ2-3; the match to TRBD2 covers 9 bases. The germline V gene encodes CDR1 DFQATT and CDR2 SNEGSKA (reference sequence). V was pared by 3 bases and J by 8 bases, with 12 bases of the junction left unmatched. The CDR3 spans 15 residues. CDR3 nucleotide sequence: TGCAGTGCTAGTCCCTTAGCGGGAGCTGGGGTTACGCAGTATTTT. The encoded protein is CSASPLAGAGVTQYF.

This clonotype was seen only a few times. The V gene is TRBV9, the J gene TRBJ2-7; possible D gene TRBD2, 5 bases. Trimming pared 0 bases from V and 12 bases from J, leaving 13 bases between. Germline-derived CDR1 and CDR2 are SGDLS and YYNGEE. The CDR3 runs 12 residues. The CDR3 DNA reads as TGTGCCAGCAGCGTAGTATCGGGGATTCTGTACTTC. This sequence encodes CASSVVSGILYF.

This clonotype has a handful of counts. This CDR3 reads CASSHPYEQYF. In DNA form, the CDR3 reads TGTGCCAGCAGTCACCCCTACGAGCAGTACTTC. The chain is built from TRBV6-2 or TRBV6-3 and TRBJ2-7; the D is unclear. V dropped 5 bases and J dropped 2 bases, with 4 bases sitting between them. The CDR3 is 11 residues long. Germline assignment: CDR1 MNHEY and CDR2 SVGEGT.

This clonotype was counted a few times. The gene calls are TRBV7-9 and TRBJ2-7; 8 bases align to TRBD2. Trimming took 4 bases from V and 5 from J; bases not matched to a gene: 7. Germline CDR1 and CDR2: SEHNR and FQNEAQ (reference sequence). CDR3 size: 14 residues. The chain's CDR3 is CASSSRLATNEQYF. CDR3 DNA: TGTGCCAGCAGCTCTAGACTAGCGACTAACGAGCAGTACTTC.

At least ten counts were recorded for this clonotype. V and J are TRBV10-3 and TRBJ1-6; D may be TRBD1 (5 bases). This CDR3 has 14 amino acids. Trimming stripped 4 bases from V and 5 bases from J, with 9 bases between. Germline CDR1 and CDR2: ENHRY and SYGVKD. CDR3 region: CAISVDRDNSPLHF. The CDR3 DNA sequence: TGTGCCATCAGTGTAGACAGAGATAATTCACCCCTCCACTTT.

This clonotype was observed many times. The chain couples TRBV6-1 to TRBJ1-5; tentatively, D is TRBD1 (5 bases). This CDR3 spans 14 amino acids. The V gene's germline CDR1 is MNHNS and CDR2 SASEGT. V was shortened by 6 bases and J by 3 bases, with 12 bases between the two germline ends. This CDR3 reads CASSRGRSNQPQHF. Written as DNA, the CDR3 is TGTGCCAGCAGCCGGGGACGGTCCAATCAGCCCCAGCATTTT.

The V call is TRBV29-1, the J call TRBJ2-3; no clear D gene. Germline CDR1 and CDR2: SQVTM and ANQGSEA. V lost 4 bases, J lost 2 bases, and 10 bases lay in between. This CDR3 comprises 13 residues. In nucleotides, the CDR3 is TGCAGCGTTGGAAAATACCCCACAGATACGCAGTATTTT. This encodes CSVGKYPTDTQYF.

The chain recombines TRBV20-1 with TRBJ1-5, with D tentatively TRBD1 (5 bases). CDR1 is DFQATT and CDR2 is SNEGSKA in the germline V gene (reference sequence). The CDR3 sequence is 12 residues long. The germline V and J ends were trimmed by 4 bases and 4 bases, with 8 bases remaining between them. The DNA of the CDR3 is TGCAGTGCTATCCGACAGAATCAGCCCCAGCATTTT. Translation gives CSAIRQNQPQHF.